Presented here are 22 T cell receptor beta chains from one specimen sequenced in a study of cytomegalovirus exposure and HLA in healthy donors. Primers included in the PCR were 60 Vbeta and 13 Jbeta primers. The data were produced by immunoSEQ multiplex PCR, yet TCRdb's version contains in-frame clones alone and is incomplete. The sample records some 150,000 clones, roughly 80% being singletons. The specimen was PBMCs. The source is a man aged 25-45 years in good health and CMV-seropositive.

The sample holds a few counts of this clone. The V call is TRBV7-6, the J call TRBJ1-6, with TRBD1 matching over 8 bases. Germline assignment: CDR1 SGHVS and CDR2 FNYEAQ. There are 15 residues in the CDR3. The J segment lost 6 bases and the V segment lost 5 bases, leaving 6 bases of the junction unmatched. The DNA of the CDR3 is TGTGCCAGCAGCAATGGACAGGGAACTAATTCACCCCTCCACTTT. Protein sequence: CASSNGQGTNSPLHF. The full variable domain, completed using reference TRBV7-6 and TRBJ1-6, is GAGVSQSPRYKVTKRGQDVALRCDPISGHVSLYWYRQALGQGPEFLTYFNYEAQQDKSGLPNDRFSAERPEGSISTLTIQRTEQRDSAMYRCASSNGQGTNSPLHFGNGTRLTVT.

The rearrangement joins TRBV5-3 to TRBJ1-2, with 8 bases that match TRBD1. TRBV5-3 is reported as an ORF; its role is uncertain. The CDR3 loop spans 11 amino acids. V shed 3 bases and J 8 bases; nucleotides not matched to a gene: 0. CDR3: CARSSGGGYTF. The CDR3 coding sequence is TGTGCCAGAAGCTCAGGGGGCGGCTACACCTTC.

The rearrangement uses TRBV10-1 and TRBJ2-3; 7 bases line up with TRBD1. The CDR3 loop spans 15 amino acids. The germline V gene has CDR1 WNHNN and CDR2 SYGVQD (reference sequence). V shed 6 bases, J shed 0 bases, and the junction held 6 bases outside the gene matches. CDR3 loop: CASSAGQASTDTQYF. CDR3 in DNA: TGCGCCAGCAGCGCCGGACAGGCTAGCACAGATACGCAGTATTTT.

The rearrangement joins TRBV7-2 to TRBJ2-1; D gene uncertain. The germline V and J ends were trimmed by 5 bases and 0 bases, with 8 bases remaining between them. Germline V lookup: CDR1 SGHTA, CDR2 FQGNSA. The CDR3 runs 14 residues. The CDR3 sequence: CASSQESSYNEQFF. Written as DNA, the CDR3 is TGTGCCAGCAGCCAAGAGAGCTCCTACAATGAGCAGTTCTTC.

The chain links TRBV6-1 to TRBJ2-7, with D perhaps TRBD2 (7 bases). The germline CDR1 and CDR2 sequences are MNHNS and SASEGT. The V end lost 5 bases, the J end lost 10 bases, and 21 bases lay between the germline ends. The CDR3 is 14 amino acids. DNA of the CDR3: TGTGCCAGCAGTCTCTCTTTTCGGGGGGCTGAACAGTACTTC. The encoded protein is CASSLSFRGAEQYF.

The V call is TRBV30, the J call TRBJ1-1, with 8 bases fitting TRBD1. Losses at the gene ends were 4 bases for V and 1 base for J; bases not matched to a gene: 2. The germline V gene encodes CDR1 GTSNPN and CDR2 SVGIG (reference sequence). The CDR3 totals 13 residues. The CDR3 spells CAWTGQENTEAFF. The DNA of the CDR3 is TGTGCCTGGACGGGACAGGAGAACACTGAAGCTTTCTTT.

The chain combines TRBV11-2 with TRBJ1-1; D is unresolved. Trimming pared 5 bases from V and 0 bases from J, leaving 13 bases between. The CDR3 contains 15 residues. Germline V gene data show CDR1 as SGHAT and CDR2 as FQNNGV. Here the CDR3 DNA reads TGTGCCAGCAGCCCATTTAGAGGAATGAACACTGAAGCTTTCTTT. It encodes CASSPFRGMNTEAFF.

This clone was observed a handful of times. The CDR3 DNA reads TGTGCCAGCAGTCCCCCCGGGACAGCCTCCTACGAGCAGTACTTC. It encodes CASSPPGTASYEQYF. The genes are TRBV28 and TRBJ2-7, with 7 positions matching TRBD1. The germline gives CDR1 MDHEN, CDR2 SYDVKM. The CDR3 runs to 15 residues. Trimming at V came to 5 bases and at J to 0 bases, leaving 7 bases not matched to a gene.

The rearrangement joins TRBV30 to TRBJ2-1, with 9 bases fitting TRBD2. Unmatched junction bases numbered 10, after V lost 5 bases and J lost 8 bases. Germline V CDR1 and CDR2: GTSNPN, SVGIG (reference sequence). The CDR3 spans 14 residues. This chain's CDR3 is CAWGPFSGGDEQFF. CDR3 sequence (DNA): TGTGCCTGGGGGCCTTTTAGCGGGGGCGATGAGCAGTTCTTC.

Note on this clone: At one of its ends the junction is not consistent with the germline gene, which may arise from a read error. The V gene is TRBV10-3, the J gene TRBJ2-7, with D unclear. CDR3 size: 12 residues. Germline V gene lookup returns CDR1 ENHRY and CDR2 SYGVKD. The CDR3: CAISESKSQAQF. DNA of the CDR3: TGTGCCATCAGTGAGTCGAAGTCCCAGGCCCAATTC.

The CDR3 loop is CASSLTGDHEQYF. CDR3 in DNA: TGCGCCAGCAGCCTAACAGGGGACCACGAGCAGTACTTC. The V gene is TRBV4-1, the J gene TRBJ2-7; TRBD1 matches 7 bases. After removal of 4 bases from V and 5 bases from J, the junction contained 5 bases not matched to a gene. This CDR3 has 13 residues. The germline CDR1 and CDR2 sequences are MGHRA and YSYEKL.

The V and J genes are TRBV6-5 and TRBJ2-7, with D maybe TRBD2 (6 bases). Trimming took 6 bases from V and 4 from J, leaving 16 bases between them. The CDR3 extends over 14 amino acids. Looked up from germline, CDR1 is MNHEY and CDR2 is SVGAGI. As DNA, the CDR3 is TGTGCCAGCAGCTTCTCCCCGGGAGCTTACGAGCAGTACTTC. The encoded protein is CASSFSPGAYEQYF.

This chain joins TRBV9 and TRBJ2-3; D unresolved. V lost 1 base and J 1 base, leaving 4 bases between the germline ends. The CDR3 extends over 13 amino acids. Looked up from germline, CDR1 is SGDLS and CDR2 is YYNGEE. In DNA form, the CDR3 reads TGTGCCAGCAGCGTACAGGGCACAGATACGCAGTATTTT. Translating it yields CASSVQGTDTQYF.

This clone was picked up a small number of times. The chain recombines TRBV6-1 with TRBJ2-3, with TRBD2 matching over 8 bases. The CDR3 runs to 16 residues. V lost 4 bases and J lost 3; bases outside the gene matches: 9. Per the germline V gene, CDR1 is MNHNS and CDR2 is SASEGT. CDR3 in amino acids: CASSVIQRGITDTQYF. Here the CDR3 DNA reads TGTGCCAGCAGTGTTATACAGCGGGGGATAACAGATACGCAGTATTTT.

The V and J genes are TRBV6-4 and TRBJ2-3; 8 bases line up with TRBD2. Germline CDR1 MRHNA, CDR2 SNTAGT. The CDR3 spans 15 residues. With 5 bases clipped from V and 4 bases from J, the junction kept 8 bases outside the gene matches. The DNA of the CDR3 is TGTGCCAGCAGTCCCGGGACTAGTCCCGCAGATACGCAGTATTTT. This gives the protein CASSPGTSPADTQYF.

CDR3: CASSIRRGQGGTTEAFF. For the CDR3, the DNA is TGTGCCAGTAGTATTAGAAGGGGACAGGGGGGAACAACTGAAGCTTTCTTT. The chain combines TRBV19 with TRBJ1-1; TRBD1 matches 11 bases. Per germline, CDR1 LNHDA and CDR2 SQIVND (reference sequence). The ends lost 3 bases at V and 5 bases at J; junction bases unmatched: 11. This CDR3 is built from 17 residues.

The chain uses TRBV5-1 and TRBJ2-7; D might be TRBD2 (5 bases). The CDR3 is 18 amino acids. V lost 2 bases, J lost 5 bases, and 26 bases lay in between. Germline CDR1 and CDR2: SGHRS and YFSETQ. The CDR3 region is CASSFSGGGPGFLDEQYF. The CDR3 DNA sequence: TGCGCCAGCAGCTTTTCAGGCGGCGGGCCGGGATTTCTGGACGAGCAGTACTTC.

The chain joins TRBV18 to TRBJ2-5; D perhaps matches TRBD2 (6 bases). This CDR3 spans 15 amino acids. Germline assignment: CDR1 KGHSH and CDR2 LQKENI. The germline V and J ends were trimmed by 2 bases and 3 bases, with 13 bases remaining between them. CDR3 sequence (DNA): TGTGCCAGCTCACCAAGGGACTCTTCAAAAGAGACCCAGTACTTC. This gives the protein CASSPRDSSKETQYF.

The CDR3 loop is CASSRTSDRRQPQHF. The DNA for the CDR3 is TGTGCCAGCAGCCGAACATCGGACAGGCGTCAGCCCCAGCATTTT. This chain connects TRBV7-8 to TRBJ1-5, with TRBD1 identical over 7 bases. The CDR3 is 15 residues long. V shed 5 bases, J shed 6 bases, and the junction held 10 bases outside the gene matches. Germline CDR1 SGHVS, CDR2 FQNEAQ.

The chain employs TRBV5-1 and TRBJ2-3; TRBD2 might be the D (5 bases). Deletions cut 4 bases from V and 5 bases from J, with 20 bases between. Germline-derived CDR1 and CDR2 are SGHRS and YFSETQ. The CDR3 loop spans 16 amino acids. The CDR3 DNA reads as TGCGCCAGCAGCCGAGGTACTAGTCCCGGGATAGATACGCAGTATTTT. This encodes CASSRGTSPGIDTQYF.

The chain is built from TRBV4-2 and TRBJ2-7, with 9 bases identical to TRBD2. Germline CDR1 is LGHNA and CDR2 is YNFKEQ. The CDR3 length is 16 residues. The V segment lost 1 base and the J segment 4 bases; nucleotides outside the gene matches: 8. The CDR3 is CASSQGDASGDYEQYF. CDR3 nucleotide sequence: TGTGCCAGCAGCCAAGGGGACGCTAGCGGGGATTACGAGCAGTACTTC.

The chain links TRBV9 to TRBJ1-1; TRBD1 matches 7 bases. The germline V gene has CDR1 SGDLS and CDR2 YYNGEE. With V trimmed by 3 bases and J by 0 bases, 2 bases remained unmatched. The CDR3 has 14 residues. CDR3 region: CASSAGTVNTEAFF. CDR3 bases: TGTGCCAGCAGCGCCGGGACAGTGAACACTGAAGCTTTCTTT.